What follows is one T cell receptor (beta chain) and its context. No antigen is known for it. TCRdb's table, derived via immunoSEQ multiplex PCR, lists solely in-frame clones and lacks some. The sample yields about 490,000 clones, 81% seen once. In unsorted samples, genomic DNA was obtained using 90 million or so PBMCs. This sample is drawn from a study of shared clonotypes between healthy human individuals. Whole-study context: Donor ages ranged 18 to 49 years: two women, a few men.

Findings and caveats of the study: Sharing of clonotypes among donors was expected to vary with sequencing depth.

CDR1 is MDHEN, CDR2 SYDVKM, per germline. V trimming: 4 bases; J trimming: 2 bases; junction bases outside the gene matches: 7. There are 15 residues in the CDR3. This chain connects TRBV28 to TRBJ1-2; 7 bases are shared with TRBD1. This TCR derives from a woman between 40 and 50 years old in good health. Some clones in this sample may be carry-over from other donors' samples. Material: PBMCs. The CDR3 is CASSSDRTGNYGYTF. The CDR3, as DNA: TGTGCCAGCAGTTCGGACCGGACAGGCAACTATGGCTACACCTTC.